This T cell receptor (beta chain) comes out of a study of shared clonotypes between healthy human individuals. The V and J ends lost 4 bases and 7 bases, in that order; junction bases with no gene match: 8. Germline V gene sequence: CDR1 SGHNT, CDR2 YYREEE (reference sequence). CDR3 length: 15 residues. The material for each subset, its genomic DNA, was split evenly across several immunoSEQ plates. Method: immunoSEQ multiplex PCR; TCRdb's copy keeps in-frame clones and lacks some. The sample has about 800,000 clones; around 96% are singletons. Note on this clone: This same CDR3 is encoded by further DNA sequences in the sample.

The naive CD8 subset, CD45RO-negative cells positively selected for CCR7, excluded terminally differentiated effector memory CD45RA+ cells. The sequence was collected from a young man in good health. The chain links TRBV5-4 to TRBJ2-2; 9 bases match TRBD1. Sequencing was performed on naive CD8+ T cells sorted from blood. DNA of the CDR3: TGTGCCAGCAGCCTGACAGGGGGTGGGATCGGGGAGCTGTTTTTT. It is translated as CASSLTGGGIGELFF.